A selection of T cell receptor beta chains follows, all from one sample in a study of blood T cells in healthy people across ages. TCRdb fed the 5' RACE reads into MiXCR, producing one record per CDR3 protein. The table includes under 2,000,000 distinct CDR3 sequences, about 50% detected once. The sequencing input was blood. Receptors were obtained from a middle-aged woman in good health. The CDR3 runs from the conserved cysteine through the conserved F or W. A D gene is named only where the DNA matches it firmly. Size is omitted from some rows. Given values are once, few, many or a class for expanded clones.

d_gene,j_gene,v_gene,abundance,CDR3aa,CDR3nt
.,TRBJ2-7,TRBV4-2,.,CASSQDLTDATYEQYF,TGTGCCAGCAGCCAAGATCTGACGGACGCGACCTACGAGCAGTACTTC
TRBD1,TRBJ2-7,TRBV18,few,CASSPQQGASYEQYF,TGTGCCAGCTCACCACAACAGGGGGCATCCTACGAGCAGTACTTC
TRBD2,TRBJ2-7,TRBV16,.,CASSSPPSGRGSYEQYF,TGTGCCAGCAGCTCCCCCCCGTCGGGGAGGGGTTCTTACGAGCAGTACTTC
TRBD2,TRBJ2-1,TRBV4-3,.,CASSQGDGGSSYNEQFF,TGCGCCAGCAGCCAAGGCGACGGGGGGAGCTCCTACAATGAGCAGTTCTTC
TRBD2,TRBJ2-5,TRBV27,.,CASRLAGLRETQYF,TGTGCCAGCAGACTAGCGGGGTTACGAGAGACCCAGTACTTC
.,TRBJ2-7,TRBV11-2,few,CASSLGVRLAGAYEQYF,TGTGCCAGCAGCTTAGGGGTTAGGTTGGCAGGAGCCTACGAGCAGTACTTC
.,TRBJ2-7,TRBV6-2/TRBV6-3,few,CASSDSFVSPMSEQYF,TGTGCCAGCAGTGACTCCTTCGTATCCCCCATGAGCGAGCAGTACTTC
.,TRBJ1-6,TRBV2,.,CASTETSPLHF,TGTGCCAGCACGGAGACTTCACCCCTCCACTTT
TRBD1,TRBJ1-5,TRBV15,few,CATSRSGTDNQPQHF,TGTGCCACCAGCAGATCCGGGACAGACAATCAGCCCCAGCATTTT
.,TRBJ2-3,TRBV7-9,.,CASSFPRGTTDTQYF,TGTGCCAGCAGCTTCCCCCGCGGGACCACAGATACGCAGTATTTT
TRBD1,TRBJ1-2,TRBV20-1,.,CSAPDRPYGYTF,TGCAGTGCTCCGGACAGGCCCTATGGCTACACCTTC
.,TRBJ2-1,TRBV28,.,CASSLGGQPRRQFF,TGTGCCAGCAGTTTAGGTGGTCAACCACGCAGGCAGTTCTTC
.,TRBJ2-5,TRBV6-6,.,CASSHDPRETQYF,TGTGCCAGCAGTCACGACCCCCGGGAGACCCAGTACTTC
.,TRBJ1-2,TRBV12-3/TRBV12-4,.,CASTTHGSNYGYTF,TGTGCCAGCACCACCCACGGGTCTAACTATGGCTACACCTTC
TRBD1,TRBJ1-2,TRBV29-1,.,CSVEVGQGTGYTF,TGCAGCGTTGAAGTTGGACAGGGAACTGGCTACACCTTC
.,TRBJ2-3,TRBV28,few,CASSSSQGLFRTDTQYF,TGTGCCAGCAGTTCATCACAGGGCCTATTTCGCACAGATACGCAGTATTTT
.,TRBJ1-2,TRBV24-1,.,CATSDLRTNGYTF,TGTGCCACCAGTGATTTGAGGACTAATGGCTACACCTTC
.,TRBJ2-5,TRBV12-3/TRBV12-4,once,CASSITGTPGGTQYF,TGTGCCAGCAGTATTACCGGGACTCCCGGGGGGACCCAGTACTTC
.,TRBJ2-3,TRBV20-1,.,CSAKGGGPDTQYF,TGCAGTGCTAAGGGAGGTGGCCCAGATACGCAGTATTTT
.,TRBJ2-5,TRBV4-1,.,CASSQVVWETQYF,TGCGCCAGCAGCCAAGTAGTGTGGGAGACCCAGTACTTC
.,TRBJ2-2,TRBV4-3,.,CASSRAVGRPNTGELFF,TGCGCCAGCAGCCGGGCAGTAGGGCGGCCGAACACCGGGGAGCTGTTTTTT
.,TRBJ1-2,TRBV6-2/TRBV6-3,.,CASSDTGLSHGYTF,TGTGCCAGCAGTGACACCGGCCTCTCCCATGGCTACACCTTC
.,TRBJ2-3,TRBV20-1,few,CSARDQGRGTDTQYF,TGCAGTGCTAGAGATCAGGGCAGGGGCACAGATACGCAGTATTTT
.,TRBJ2-6,TRBV7-3,many,CASSWTSGANVLTF,TGTGCCAGCAGCTGGACTTCTGGGGCCAACGTCCTGACTTTC
TRBD2,TRBJ2-3,TRBV7-2,.,CASSYPPGTSADTQYF,TGTGCCAGCAGCTACCCCCCCGGGACTAGCGCAGATACGCAGTATTTT
TRBD2,TRBJ2-5,TRBV20-1,.,CSAPDSTSGQETQYF,TGCAGTGCCCCGGACTCGACTAGCGGACAAGAGACCCAGTACTTC
.,TRBJ1-2,TRBV20-1,.,CSARDRTGTSYGYTF,TGCAGTGCTAGAGATCGAACAGGAACCTCGTATGGCTACACCTTC
TRBD1,TRBJ1-2,TRBV5-1,.,CASSLGLGQALYGYTF,TGCGCCAGCAGCTTAGGGTTGGGACAGGCTCTATATGGCTACACCTTC
TRBD2,TRBJ2-1,TRBV6-6,.,CASRTGGPDNEQFF,TGTGCCAGCCGTACGGGGGGGCCAGACAATGAGCAGTTCTTC
TRBD1,TRBJ1-6,TRBV7-2,.,CASSLPGQVNSPLHF,TGTGCCAGCAGCTTACCGGGACAGGTTAATTCACCCCTCCACTTT
TRBD1,TRBJ2-7,TRBV5-1,few,CASSLAWDRGSREQYF,TGCGCCAGCAGCTTGGCGTGGGACAGGGGATCACGCGAGCAGTACTTC
TRBD1,TRBJ1-2,TRBV15,.,CATSNKDRVSEGYTF,TGTGCCACCAGCAATAAAGACAGGGTGTCTGAAGGCTACACCTTC
.,TRBJ2-3,TRBV6-6,few,CASREGLVAYF,TGTGCCAGCAGGGAGGGTCTAGTGGCGTATTTT
.,TRBJ1-2,TRBV25-1,.,CASSRSEGYHGYTF,TGTGCCAGCAGTCGGAGCGAGGGGTATCATGGCTACACCTTC
TRBD2,TRBJ2-5,TRBV3-1,.,CASSQEHGGAGETQYF,TGTGCCAGCAGCCAAGAACACGGGGGGGCCGGAGAGACCCAGTACTTC
.,TRBJ2-6,TRBV4-3,few,CASSQGYRGLANVLTF,TGCGCCAGCAGCCAAGGATACAGAGGGTTGGCCAACGTCCTGACTTTC
.,TRBJ1-2,TRBV20-1,few,CSARDSGVGYTF,TGCAGTGCTAGAGATTCGGGAGTAGGCTACACCTTC
.,TRBJ2-7,TRBV6-2/TRBV6-3,once,CTSSFPQSLQYF,TGTACCAGCAGTTTCCCGCAATCTCTGCAGTACTTC
.,TRBJ2-3,TRBV29-1,few,CSVARGPGDTQYF,TGCAGCGTTGCCAGGGGCCCGGGAGATACGCAGTATTTT
TRBD1,TRBJ2-6,TRBV28,few,CASSGTGLSGANVLTF,TGTGCCAGCAGCGGGACAGGGTTATCGGGGGCCAACGTCCTGACTTTC
TRBD1,TRBJ2-7,TRBV7-8,.,CASSHGQGDLEQYF,TGTGCCAGCAGCCACGGACAGGGAGATCTCGAGCAGTACTTC
.,TRBJ2-7,TRBV29-1,.,CSVDPQGNYNEQYF,TGCAGCGTTGACCCTCAGGGGAACTACAATGAGCAGTACTTC
TRBD1,TRBJ2-7,TRBV2,few,CASSGRDRTYEQYF,TGTGCCAGCAGTGGCCGGGACAGAACCTACGAGCAGTACTTC
TRBD2,TRBJ2-1,TRBV2,.,CASREITSGGLAGEQFF,TGTGCCAGCAGGGAAATCACTAGCGGGGGCCTCGCTGGCGAGCAGTTCTTC
.,TRBJ1-6,TRBV7-2,.,CASSPVAGYNSPLHF,TGTGCCAGCAGCCCAGTGGCCGGGTATAATTCACCCCTCCACTTT
.,TRBJ2-5,TRBV5-1,.,CASSFGVASAGETQYF,TGCGCCAGCAGCTTCGGCGTGGCTAGCGCGGGAGAGACCCAGTACTTC
.,TRBJ1-4,TRBV7-2,.,CASSQAGGWEKLFF,TGTGCCAGCAGCCAGGCGGGGGGCTGGGAAAAACTGTTTTTT
.,TRBJ2-5,TRBV20-1,.,CSARDRHKGRETQYF,TGCAGTGCTAGAGATCGACATAAGGGGAGGGAGACCCAGTACTTC
.,TRBJ2-7,TRBV27,.,CASSLSSQVLYEQYF,TGTGCCAGCAGTTTATCTTCACAGGTTCTCTACGAGCAGTACTTC
.,TRBJ2-4,TRBV11-2,few,CASSPAMGRSAKNIQYF,TGTGCCAGCAGCCCCGCGATGGGGAGGTCAGCCAAAAACATTCAGTACTTC
TRBD1,TRBJ1-1,TRBV29-1,.,CSVSQGEDTEAFF,TGCAGCGTCTCACAGGGGGAGGACACTGAAGCTTTCTTT
.,TRBJ2-1,TRBV29-1,.,CSVDRDSIYNEQFF,TGCAGCGTCGACCGGGACTCAATATACAATGAGCAGTTCTTC
.,TRBJ2-2,TRBV15,.,CATSMNTGELFF,TGTGCCACGAGCATGAACACCGGGGAGCTGTTTTTT
TRBD2,TRBJ2-3,TRBV2,.,CASSEQLAGLAGKTQYF,TGTGCCAGCAGTGAACAACTAGCGGGACTAGCGGGGAAAACGCAGTATTTT
.,TRBJ2-4,TRBV2,once,CACSVTGSGVWNIQYF,TGTGCCTGCAGCGTTACAGGGTCTGGTGTTTGGAACATTCAGTACTTC
.,TRBJ2-5,TRBV6-2/TRBV6-3,.,CASSYPTPGPGKTQYF,TGTGCCAGCAGTTATCCGACTCCGGGCCCCGGGAAGACCCAGTACTTC
.,TRBJ2-5,TRBV11-2,.,CASSPQDPRLGYNEQYF,TGTGCCAGCAGCCCCCAGGATCCCAGGTTGGGATACAATGAGCAGTACTTC